These 5 T cell receptor beta chains share one sample of origin, sequenced in a study of control samples from healthy donors and cancer patients. Here immunoSEQ multiplex PCR was the method, and the copy in TCRdb shows in-frame clones only, minus some. The sample yields approximately 80,000 clones, 91% seen once. Sequenced: blood. The receptors originated from a man between 25 and 39 years old in good health.

This chain links TRBV6-2 or TRBV6-3 with TRBJ2-7, with D unclear. With 2 bases removed from V and 2 bases from J, the gap between germline ends came to 10 bases. Germline loops: CDR1 MNHEY, CDR2 SVGEGT. The CDR3 consists of 14 residues. The CDR3 protein is CASSYGHRTYEQYF. The CDR3 DNA reads as TGTGCCAGCAGTTACGGGCACAGAACCTACGAGCAGTACTTC.

This rearrangement joins TRBV7-3 to TRBJ1-5; D possibly corresponds to TRBD1 (5 bases). The CDR3 runs to 16 residues. CDR1 and CDR2 (germline): SGHTA, FQGTGA. V was trimmed by 1 base and J by 0 bases, leaving 10 bases between them. The CDR3: CASSLRQGYSNQPQHF. The CDR3 nucleotides read TGTGCCAGCAGCTTAAGGCAGGGATATAGCAATCAGCCCCAGCATTTT. Full variable domain (remainder filled in from reference TRBV7-3 and TRBJ1-5): GAGVSQTPSNKVTEKGKYVELRCDPISGHTALYWYRQSLGQGPEFLIYFQGTGAADDSGLPNDRFFAVRPEGSVSTLKIQRTERGDSAVYLCASSLRQGYSNQPQHFGDGTRLSIL.

The J gene is TRBJ1-6, the V gene TRBV28; TRBD1 aligns across 9 bases. The germline CDR1 and CDR2 sequences are MDHEN and SYDVKM. V shed 6 bases, J shed 9 bases, and the junction held 6 bases outside the gene matches. The CDR3 is 14 amino acids. The CDR3 DNA sequence: TGTGCCAGCAGCCTTGGGACAGGGCGTTCACCCCTCCACTTT. Its protein product is CASSLGTGRSPLHF.

This rearrangement joins TRBV6-5 to TRBJ1-1, with D possibly TRBD1 on 5 matching bases. V lost 7 bases and J 2 bases, leaving 11 bases between the germline ends. This CDR3 has 13 amino acids. CDR1 is MNHEY and CDR2 is SVGAGI in the germline V gene. CDR3 in amino acids: CASIRDLNTEAFF. The CDR3 DNA reads TGTGCCAGCATCCGGGACCTAAACACTGAAGCTTTCTTT.

V and J are TRBV5-1 and TRBJ2-2, with D uncertain. This CDR3 is built from 14 residues. Germline V gene sequence: CDR1 SGHRS, CDR2 YFSETQ. Trimming took 1 base from V and 1 from J, leaving 5 bases between them. This CDR3 is CASSLFLNTGELFF. The CDR3 DNA is TGCGCCAGCAGCTTGTTTTTGAACACCGGGGAGCTGTTTTTT.